Listed here is a single T cell receptor (beta chain). Other DNA sequences from this sample encode an identical CDR3 as well. This entry comes from a study of shared clonotypes between healthy human individuals. The assay was immunoSEQ multiplex PCR, and TCRdb's table has in-frame clones only and misses some. The sample has more than 900,000 clones, approximately 78% seen once. J lost 1 base, V lost 3 bases, and 2 bases had no gene match. Per the germline V gene, CDR1 is KGHSH and CDR2 is LQKENI. The CDR3 contains 14 residues. This sequence originates from a man younger than 30 in good health. Some clones in this sample may be carry-over from other donors' samples. What was sequenced was memory CD4+ T cells from PBMCs. The sample's subset: CD45RA-negative fraction. J is TRBJ1-1 and V is TRBV18; 7 bases align to TRBD1. DNA of the CDR3: TGTGCCAGCTCACCCGGGACAGCGAACACTGAAGCTTTCTTT. It translates to CASSPGTANTEAFF. Full variable domain (rest looked up from reference TRBV18 and TRBJ1-1): NAGVMQNPRHLVRRRGQEARLRCSPMKGHSHVYWYRQLPEEGLKFMVYLQKENIIDESGMPKERFSAEFPKEGPSILRIQQVVRGDSAAYFCASSPGTANTEAFFGQGTRLTVV.